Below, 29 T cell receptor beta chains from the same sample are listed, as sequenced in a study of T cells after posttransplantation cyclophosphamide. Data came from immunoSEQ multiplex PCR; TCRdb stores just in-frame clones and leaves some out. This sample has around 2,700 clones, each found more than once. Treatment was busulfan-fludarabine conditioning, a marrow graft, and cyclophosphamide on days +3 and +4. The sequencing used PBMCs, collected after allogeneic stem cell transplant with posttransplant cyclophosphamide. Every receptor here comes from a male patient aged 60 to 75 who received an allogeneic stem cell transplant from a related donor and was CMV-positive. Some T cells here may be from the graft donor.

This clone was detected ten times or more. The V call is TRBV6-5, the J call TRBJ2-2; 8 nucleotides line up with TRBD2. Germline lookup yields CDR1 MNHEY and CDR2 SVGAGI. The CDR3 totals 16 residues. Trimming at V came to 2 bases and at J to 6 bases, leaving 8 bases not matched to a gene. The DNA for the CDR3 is TGTGCCAGCAGTTACCGTTCGGGGGGGTATGCCGGGGAGCTGTTTTTT. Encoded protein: CASSYRSGGYAGELFF.

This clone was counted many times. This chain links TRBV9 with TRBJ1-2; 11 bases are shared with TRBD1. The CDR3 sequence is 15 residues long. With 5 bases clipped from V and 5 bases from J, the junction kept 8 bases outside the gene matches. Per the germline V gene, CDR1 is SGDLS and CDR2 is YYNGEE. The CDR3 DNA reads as TGTGCCAGCAGTCGAGGACAGGGGGCAGGGTATGGCTACACCTTC. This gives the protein CASSRGQGAGYGYTF.

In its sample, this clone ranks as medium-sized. This CDR3 reads CASSFPGDVPEKLFF. CDR3 in DNA: TGTGCCAGCAGCTTCCCCGGGGATGTCCCTGAAAAACTGTTTTTT. The rearrangement uses TRBV7-2 and TRBJ1-4; D unclear. The V and J ends lost 3 bases and 7 bases respectively, with 15 bases between them. The CDR3 covers 15 residues. Germline V gives CDR1 SGHTA, CDR2 FQGNSA.

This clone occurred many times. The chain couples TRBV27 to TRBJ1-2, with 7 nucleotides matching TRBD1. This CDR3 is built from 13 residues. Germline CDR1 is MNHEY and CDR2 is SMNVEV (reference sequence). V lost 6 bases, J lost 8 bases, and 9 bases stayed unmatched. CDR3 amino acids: CASRDRSLGGYTF. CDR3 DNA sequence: TGTGCCAGCAGGGACAGGAGCCTTGGAGGCTACACCTTC.

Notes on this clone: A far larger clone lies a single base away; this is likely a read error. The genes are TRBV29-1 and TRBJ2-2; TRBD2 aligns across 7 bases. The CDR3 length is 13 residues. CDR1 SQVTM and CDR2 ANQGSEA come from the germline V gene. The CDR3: CSGEGGLTGELSF. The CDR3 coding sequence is TGCAGCGGTGAGGGAGGGCTCACCGGGGAGCTGTCTTTT.

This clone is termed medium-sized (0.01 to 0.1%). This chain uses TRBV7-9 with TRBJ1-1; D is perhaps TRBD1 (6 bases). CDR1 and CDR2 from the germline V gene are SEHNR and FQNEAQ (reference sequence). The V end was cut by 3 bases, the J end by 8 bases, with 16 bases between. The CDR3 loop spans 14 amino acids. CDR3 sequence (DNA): TGTGCCAGCAGCTTTGCGACAGGAAGGCGGGAAGCTTTCTTT. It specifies CASSFATGRREAFF.

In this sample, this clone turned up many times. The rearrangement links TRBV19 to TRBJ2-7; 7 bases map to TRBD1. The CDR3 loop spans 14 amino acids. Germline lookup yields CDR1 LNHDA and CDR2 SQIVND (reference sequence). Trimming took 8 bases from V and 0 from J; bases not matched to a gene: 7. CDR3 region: CASGTVLSSYEQYV. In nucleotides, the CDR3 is TGTGCCAGTGGGACAGTTCTTAGCTCCTACGAGCAGTACGTC.

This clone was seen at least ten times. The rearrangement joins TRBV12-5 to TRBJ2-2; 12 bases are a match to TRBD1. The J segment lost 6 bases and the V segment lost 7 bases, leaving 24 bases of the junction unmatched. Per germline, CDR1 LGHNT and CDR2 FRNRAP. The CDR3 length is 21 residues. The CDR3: CASAQGRDRGLVAGVPGELFF. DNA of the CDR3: TGTGCTAGTGCCCAGGGGCGGGACAGGGGGCTGGTGGCGGGAGTCCCCGGGGAGCTGTTTTTT.

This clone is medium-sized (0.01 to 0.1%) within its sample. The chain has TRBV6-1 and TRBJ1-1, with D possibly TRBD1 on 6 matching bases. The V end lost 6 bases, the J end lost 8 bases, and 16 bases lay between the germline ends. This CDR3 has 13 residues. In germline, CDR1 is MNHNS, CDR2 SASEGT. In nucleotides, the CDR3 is TGTGCCAGCAGAACCCAGCGGACAGAGGAAGCTTTCTTT. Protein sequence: CASRTQRTEEAFF.

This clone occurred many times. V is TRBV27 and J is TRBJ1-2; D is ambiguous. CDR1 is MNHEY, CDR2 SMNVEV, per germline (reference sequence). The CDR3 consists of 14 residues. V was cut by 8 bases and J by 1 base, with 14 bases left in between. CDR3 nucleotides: TGTGCCAGCGGTTCCTGGTCTAATAACTATGGCTACACCTTC. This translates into CASGSWSNNYGYTF.

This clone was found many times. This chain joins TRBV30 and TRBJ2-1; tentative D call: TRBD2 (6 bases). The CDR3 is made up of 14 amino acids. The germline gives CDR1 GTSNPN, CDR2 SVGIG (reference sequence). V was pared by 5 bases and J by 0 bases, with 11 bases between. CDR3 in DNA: TGTGCCTGGGGCGGGGTTAACTCCTACAATGAGCAGTTCTTC. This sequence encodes CAWGGVNSYNEQFF.

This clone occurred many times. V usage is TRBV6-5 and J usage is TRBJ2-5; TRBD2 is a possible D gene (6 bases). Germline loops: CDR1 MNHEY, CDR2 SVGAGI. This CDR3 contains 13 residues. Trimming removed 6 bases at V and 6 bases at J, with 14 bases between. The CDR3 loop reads CASSAGIRKTQYF. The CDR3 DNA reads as TGTGCCAGCAGCGCGGGGATCAGAAAGACCCAGTACTTC.

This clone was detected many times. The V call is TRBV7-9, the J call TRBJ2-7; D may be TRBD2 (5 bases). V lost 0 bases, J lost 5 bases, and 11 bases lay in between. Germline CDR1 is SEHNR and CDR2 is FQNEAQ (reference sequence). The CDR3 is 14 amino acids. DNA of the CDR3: TGTGCCAGCAGCTTAGCCGTGGCTAGCAACGAGCAGTACGTC. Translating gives CASSLAVASNEQYV.

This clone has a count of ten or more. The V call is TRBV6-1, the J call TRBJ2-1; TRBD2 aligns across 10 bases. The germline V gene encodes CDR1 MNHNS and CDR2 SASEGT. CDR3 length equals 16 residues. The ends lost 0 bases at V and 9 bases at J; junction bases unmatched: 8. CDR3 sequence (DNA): TGTGCCAGCAGTGAAGCGCTTAGCGGGAGGATGGGTGAGCAGTTCTTC. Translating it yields CASSEALSGRMGEQFF.

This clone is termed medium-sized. The CDR3 region is CASRPGLAGGPAGELFF. The CDR3 DNA sequence: TGTGCCAGCAGGCCCGGACTAGCGGGAGGGCCGGCCGGGGAGCTGTTTTTT. The rearrangement uses TRBV5-6 and TRBJ2-2, with 15 bases lining up with TRBD2. The CDR3 sequence is 17 residues long. Germline V gene sequence: CDR1 SGHDT, CDR2 YYEEEE. Germline trimming cut 5 bases from V and 6 bases from J; bases unmatched to any gene: 8.

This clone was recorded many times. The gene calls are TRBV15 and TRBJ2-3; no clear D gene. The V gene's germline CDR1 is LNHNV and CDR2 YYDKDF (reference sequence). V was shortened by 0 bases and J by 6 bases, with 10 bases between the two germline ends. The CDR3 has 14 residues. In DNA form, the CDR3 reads TGTGCCACCAGCAGAGATCCGGCGGTGGATACGCAGTATTTT. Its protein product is CATSRDPAVDTQYF.

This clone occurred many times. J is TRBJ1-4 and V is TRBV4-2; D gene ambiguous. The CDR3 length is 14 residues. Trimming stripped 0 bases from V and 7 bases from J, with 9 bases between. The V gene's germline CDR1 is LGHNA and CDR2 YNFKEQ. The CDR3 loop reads CASSQDPAGEKLFF. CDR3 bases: TGTGCCAGCAGCCAAGATCCCGCAGGTGAAAAACTGTTTTTT.

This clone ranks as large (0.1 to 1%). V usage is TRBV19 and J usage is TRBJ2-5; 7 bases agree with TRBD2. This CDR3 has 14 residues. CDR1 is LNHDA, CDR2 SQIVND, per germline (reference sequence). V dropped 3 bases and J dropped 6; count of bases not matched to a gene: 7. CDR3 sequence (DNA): TGTGCCAGTAGTATCGATTCGGGAGGCAAGACCCAGTACTTC. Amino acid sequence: CASSIDSGGKTQYF.

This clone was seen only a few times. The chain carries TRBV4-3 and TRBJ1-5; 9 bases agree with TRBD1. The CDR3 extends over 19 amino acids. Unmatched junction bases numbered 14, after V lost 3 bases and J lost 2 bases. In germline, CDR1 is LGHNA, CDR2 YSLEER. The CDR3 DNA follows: TGCGCCAGCAGCCAGGAAGACAGGGGGGGGTATTTGGGCAATCAGCCCCAGCATTTT. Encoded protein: CASSQEDRGGYLGNQPQHF.

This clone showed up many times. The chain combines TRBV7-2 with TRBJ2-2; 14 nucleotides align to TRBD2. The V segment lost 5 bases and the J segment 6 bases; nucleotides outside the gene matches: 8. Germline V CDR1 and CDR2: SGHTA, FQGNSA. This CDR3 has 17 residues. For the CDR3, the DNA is TGTGCCAGCAGCGCCGAGATGACTAGCGGGGGGGCCGGGGAGCTGTTTTTT. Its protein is CASSAEMTSGGAGELFF. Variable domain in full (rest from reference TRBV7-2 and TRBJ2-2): GAGVSQSPSNKVTEKGKDVELRCDPISGHTALYWYRQSLGQGLEFLIYFQGNSAPDKSGLPSDRFSAERTGGSVSTLTIQRTQQEDSAVYLCASSAEMTSGGAGELFFGEGSRLTVL.

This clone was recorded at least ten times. The CDR3 nucleotides read TGCAGCTCTCGGGAGGGCCGGGGTGGGACTGAGACCCAGTACTTC. This sequence encodes CSSREGRGGTETQYF. V gene TRBV29-1 combines with J gene TRBJ2-5; 8 bases agree with TRBD2. The CDR3 spans 15 residues. Germline V lookup: CDR1 SQVTM, CDR2 ANQGSEA. V was clipped by 8 bases and J by 5 bases; unmatched bases: 16.

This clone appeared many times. The CDR3 DNA sequence: TGTGCCAGCAGTCCCGCGGGAGGCCCTTACAATGAGCAGTTCTTC. Protein product: CASSPAGGPYNEQFF. V gene TRBV6-5 combines with J gene TRBJ2-1, with TRBD2 identical over 8 bases. Germline CDR1 and CDR2: MNHEY and SVGAGI. Trimming cost V 5 bases and J 4 bases; bases outside gene matches: 7. The CDR3 loop spans 15 amino acids.

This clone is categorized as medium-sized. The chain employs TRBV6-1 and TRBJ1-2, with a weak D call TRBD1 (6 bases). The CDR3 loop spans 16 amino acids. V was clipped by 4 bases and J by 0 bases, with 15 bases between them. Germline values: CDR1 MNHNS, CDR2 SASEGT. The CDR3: CASSGTKQGANYGYTF. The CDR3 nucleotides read TGTGCCAGCAGTGGAACGAAACAGGGAGCTAACTATGGCTACACCTTC.

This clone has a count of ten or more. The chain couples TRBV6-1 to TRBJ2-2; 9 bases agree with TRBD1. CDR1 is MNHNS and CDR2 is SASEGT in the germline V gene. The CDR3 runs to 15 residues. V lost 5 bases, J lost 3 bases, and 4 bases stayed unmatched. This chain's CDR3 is CASSFGQGHTGELFF. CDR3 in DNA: TGTGCCAGCAGTTTCGGACAGGGGCACACCGGGGAGCTGTTTTTT.

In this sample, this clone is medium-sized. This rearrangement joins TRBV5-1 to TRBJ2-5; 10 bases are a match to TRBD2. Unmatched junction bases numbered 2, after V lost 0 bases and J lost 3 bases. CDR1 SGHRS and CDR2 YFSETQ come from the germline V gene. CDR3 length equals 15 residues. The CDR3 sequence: CASSLGLAGKETQYF. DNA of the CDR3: TGCGCCAGCAGCTTGGGACTAGCGGGTAAAGAGACCCAGTACTTC.

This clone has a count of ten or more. The CDR3 spells CSVAAGEDGAFF. CDR3 DNA sequence: TGCAGCGTTGCCGCCGGGGAGGATGGGGCTTTCTTT. V gene TRBV29-1 combines with J gene TRBJ1-1; D is undetermined. Between the trimmed V and J ends, which lost 4 bases and 11 bases, there was a span of 17 bases. Germline assignment: CDR1 SQVTM and CDR2 ANQGSEA. This CDR3 has 12 residues. The full variable domain, rest sourced from reference TRBV29-1 and TRBJ1-1, is SAVISQKPSRDICQRGTSLTIQCQVDSQVTMMFWYRQQPGQSLTLIATANQGSEATYESGFVIDKFPISRPNLTFSTLTVSNMSPEDSSIYLCSVAAGEDGAFFGQGTRLTVV.

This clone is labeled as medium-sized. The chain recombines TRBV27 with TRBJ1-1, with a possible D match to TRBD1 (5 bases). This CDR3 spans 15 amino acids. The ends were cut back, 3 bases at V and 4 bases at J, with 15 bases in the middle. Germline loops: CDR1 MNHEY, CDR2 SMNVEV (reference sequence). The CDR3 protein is CASSFGRAWGTEAFF. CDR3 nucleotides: TGTGCCAGCAGTTTCGGCAGGGCGTGGGGCACTGAAGCTTTCTTT.

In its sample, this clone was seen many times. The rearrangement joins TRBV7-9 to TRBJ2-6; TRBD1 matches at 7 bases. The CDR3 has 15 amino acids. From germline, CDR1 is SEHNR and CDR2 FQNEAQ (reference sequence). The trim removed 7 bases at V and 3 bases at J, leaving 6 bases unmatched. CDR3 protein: CASNPDRVGANVLTF. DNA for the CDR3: TGTGCCAGCAACCCCGACAGGGTTGGGGCCAACGTCCTGACTTTC.

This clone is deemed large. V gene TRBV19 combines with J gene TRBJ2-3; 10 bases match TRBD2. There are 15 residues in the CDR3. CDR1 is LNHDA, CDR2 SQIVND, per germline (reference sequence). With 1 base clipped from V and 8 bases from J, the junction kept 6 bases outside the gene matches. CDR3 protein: CASSIGASGGGTQYF. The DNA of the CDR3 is TGTGCCAGTAGTATAGGGGCTAGCGGGGGAGGTACGCAGTATTTT.